The sequence of this T cell receptor (beta chain) was determined in a study of identifying expanded T cells in peripheral blood. General study points: Over about two and four weeks, about 15 and 18 clones changed, versus around 1.1 between replicates.

On this clone: Its antigen is not identified.

The table came from immunoSEQ multiplex PCR; TCRdb's copy has only in-frame clones and leaves some out. The table lists 75,000 to 90,000 clones, over 85% of them singletons. CDR1 and CDR2 (germline): SGHRS, YFSETQ. The CDR3 extends over 14 amino acids. V was clipped by 3 bases and J by 4 bases, with 13 bases between them. The sample taken for sequencing was blood. V is TRBV5-1 and J is TRBJ1-2; the D gene is possibly TRBD1 (5 bases). The source is a person aged 18 to 70 in good health. The DNA for the CDR3 is TGCGCCAGCAGCTCCGAGGGGTTGGGCTATGGCTACACCTTC. It encodes CASSSEGLGYGYTF.